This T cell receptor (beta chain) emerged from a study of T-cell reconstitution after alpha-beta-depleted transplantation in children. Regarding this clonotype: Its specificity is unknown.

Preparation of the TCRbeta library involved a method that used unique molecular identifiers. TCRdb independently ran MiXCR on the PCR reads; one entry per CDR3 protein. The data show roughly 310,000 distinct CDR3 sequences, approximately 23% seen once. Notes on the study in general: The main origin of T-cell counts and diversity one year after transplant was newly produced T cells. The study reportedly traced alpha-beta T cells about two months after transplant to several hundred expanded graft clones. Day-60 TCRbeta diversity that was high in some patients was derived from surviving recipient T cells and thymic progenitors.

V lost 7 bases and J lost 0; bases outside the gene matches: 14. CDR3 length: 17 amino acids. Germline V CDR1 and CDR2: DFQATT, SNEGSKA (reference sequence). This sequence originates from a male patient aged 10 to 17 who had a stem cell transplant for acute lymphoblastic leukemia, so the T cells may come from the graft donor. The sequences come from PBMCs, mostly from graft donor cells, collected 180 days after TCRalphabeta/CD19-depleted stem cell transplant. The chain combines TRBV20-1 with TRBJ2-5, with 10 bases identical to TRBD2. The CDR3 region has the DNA TGCAGTGGGACTAGCGGACTTCATTACTCGTACCAAGAGACCCAGTACTTC. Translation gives CSGTSGLHYSYQETQYF.